A selection of T cell receptor beta chains follows, all from one sample in a study of chemoradiotherapy in HPV16-positive cancers. Sequenced by immunoSEQ multiplex PCR; TCRdb stores in-frame clones only, minus some. The table includes around 5,700 clones, 86% detected once. The sequencing here drew on tumor tissue, taken from a patient who underwent chemoradiotherapy. Receptors originate from a human donor with HPV-associated anogenital cancer. CDR3s include the opening cysteine and the closing phenylalanine or tryptophan. Each record gives: CDR3 protein, CDR3 DNA, J gene, clone size, D gene, V gene. The D gene is left open where the match is weak. The listing skips clone size in some rows; elsewhere it reads once, few, many or a size class.

cdr3_aa: CAWTGPWDYGYTF; cdr3_nt: TGTGCCTGGACAGGGCCTTGGGACTATGGCTACACCTTC; j_call: TRBJ1-2; clone_size: .; d_call: .; v_call: TRBV30
cdr3_aa: CASSWDRGGETQYF; cdr3_nt: TGTGCCAGCAGCTGGGACAGGGGTGGGGAGACCCAGTACTTC; j_call: TRBJ2-5; clone_size: .; d_call: TRBD1; v_call: TRBV5-4
cdr3_aa: CASGRGGADEKLFF; cdr3_nt: TGTGCCAGTGGTAGAGGGGGCGCGGATGAAAAACTGTTTTTT; j_call: TRBJ1-4; clone_size: .; d_call: TRBD1; v_call: TRBV28
cdr3_aa: CASSATGFRYEQYF; cdr3_nt: TGTGCCAGCAGCGCGACAGGATTCAGGTACGAGCAGTACTTC; j_call: TRBJ2-7; clone_size: .; d_call: .; v_call: TRBV28
cdr3_aa: CASSSGLLGDTF; cdr3_nt: TGTGCCAGCAGCTCTGGCCTGCTAGGAGACACCTTC; j_call: TRBJ1-2; clone_size: .; d_call: .; v_call: TRBV7-2
cdr3_aa: CASRDGHRIAKNIQYF; cdr3_nt: TGTGCCTCCCGAGACGGGCACAGGATAGCCAAAAACATTCAGTACTTC; j_call: TRBJ2-4; clone_size: .; d_call: .; v_call: TRBV28
cdr3_aa: CASSRWGDGNTEAFF; cdr3_nt: TGTGCCAGCAGTCGCTGGGGGGATGGGAACACTGAAGCTTTCTTT; j_call: TRBJ1-1; clone_size: .; d_call: .; v_call: TRBV28
cdr3_aa: CASSLGEGGYGYTF; cdr3_nt: TGTGCCAGCAGCTTAGGGGAGGGCGGGTATGGCTACACCTTC; j_call: TRBJ1-2; clone_size: once; d_call: .; v_call: TRBV7-2
cdr3_aa: CASSLDVRLVNEQFF; cdr3_nt: TGTGCCAGCAGCTTGGATGTTCGACTAGTCAATGAGCAGTTCTTC; j_call: TRBJ2-1; clone_size: .; d_call: .; v_call: TRBV7-6
cdr3_aa: CASSEALWGARTEAFF; cdr3_nt: TGTGCCAGCAGTGAAGCCCTATGGGGGGCGAGGACTGAAGCTTTCTTT; j_call: TRBJ1-1; clone_size: .; d_call: .; v_call: TRBV6-1
cdr3_aa: CASSYRQGGTEAFF; cdr3_nt: TGTGCCAGCAGTTACCGACAGGGAGGCACTGAAGCTTTCTTT; j_call: TRBJ1-1; clone_size: .; d_call: TRBD1; v_call: TRBV6-5
cdr3_aa: CASSTTTGGRSNYGYTF; cdr3_nt: TGTGCCAGCAGTACGACAACAGGGGGCAGAAGTAACTATGGCTACACCTTC; j_call: TRBJ1-2; clone_size: .; d_call: TRBD1; v_call: TRBV28
cdr3_aa: CASSPRRVEETQYF; cdr3_nt: TGTGCCAGCTCACCCCGACGGGTGGAAGAGACCCAGTACTTC; j_call: TRBJ2-5; clone_size: .; d_call: .; v_call: TRBV18
cdr3_aa: CASSSWTGEGGYTF; cdr3_nt: TGTGCCAGCAGTTCGTGGACAGGGGAGGGTGGCTACACCTTC; j_call: TRBJ1-2; clone_size: .; d_call: TRBD1; v_call: TRBV6-1
cdr3_aa: CASSQEGGRADTQYF; cdr3_nt: TGTGCCAGCAGCCAAGAGGGCGGGAGAGCAGATACGCAGTATTTT; j_call: TRBJ2-3; clone_size: .; d_call: TRBD2; v_call: TRBV4-2
cdr3_aa: CASALGGGSYEQYF; cdr3_nt: TGTGCCAGCGCCTTGGGCGGGGGGTCCTACGAGCAGTACTTC; j_call: TRBJ2-7; clone_size: .; d_call: TRBD2; v_call: TRBV6-1
cdr3_aa: CASSLLPGQGETGELFF; cdr3_nt: TGCGCCAGCAGCCTACTCCCGGGACAGGGGGAAACCGGGGAGCTGTTTTTT; j_call: TRBJ2-2; clone_size: .; d_call: TRBD1; v_call: TRBV5-1
cdr3_aa: CASKINGGQTHQPQHF; cdr3_nt: TGTGCCAGCAAGATAAACGGGGGACAGACTCATCAGCCCCAGCATTTT; j_call: TRBJ1-5; clone_size: .; d_call: TRBD1; v_call: TRBV25-1
cdr3_aa: CASSLTGVNTEAFF; cdr3_nt: TGTGCCAGCAGTTTAACAGGGGTGAACACTGAAGCTTTCTTT; j_call: TRBJ1-1; clone_size: once; d_call: TRBD1; v_call: TRBV27